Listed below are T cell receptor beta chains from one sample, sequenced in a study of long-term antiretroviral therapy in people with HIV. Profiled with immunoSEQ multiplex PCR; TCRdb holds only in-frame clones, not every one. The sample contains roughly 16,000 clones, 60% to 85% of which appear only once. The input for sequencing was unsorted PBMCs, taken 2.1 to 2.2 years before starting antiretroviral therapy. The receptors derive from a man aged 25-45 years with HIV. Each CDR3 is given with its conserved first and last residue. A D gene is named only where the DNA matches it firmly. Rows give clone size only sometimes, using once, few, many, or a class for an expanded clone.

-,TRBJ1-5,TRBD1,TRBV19,CASSTKGQGFRQPQHF,TGTGCCAGTAGTACCAAGGGACAGGGGTTCCGTCAGCCCCAGCATTTT
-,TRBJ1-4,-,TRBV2,CASSEGLTNEKLFF,TGTGCCAGCAGTGAAGGACTAACTAATGAAAAACTGTTTTTT
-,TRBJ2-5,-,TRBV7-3,CASSLNGGQQETQYF,TGTGCCAGCAGCTTAAATGGGGGGCAGCAAGAGACCCAGTACTTC
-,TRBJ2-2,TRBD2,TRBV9,CASSVDRGGYGGELFF,TGTGCCAGCAGCGTAGACCGGGGGGGCTATGGCGGGGAGCTGTTTTTT
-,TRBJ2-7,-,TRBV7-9,CASSLLVFDEQYF,TGTGCCAGCAGCTTACTAGTCTTCGACGAGCAGTACTTC
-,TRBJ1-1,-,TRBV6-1,CASSPARDIEAFF,TGTGCCAGCAGCCCAGCCCGGGACATTGAAGCTTTCTTT
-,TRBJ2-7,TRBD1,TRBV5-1,CASSLSTGGYEQYF,TGCGCCAGCAGCTTATCGACAGGGGGATACGAGCAGTACTTC
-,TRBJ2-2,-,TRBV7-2,CASSFHETGRIGELFF,TGTGCCAGCAGCTTTCATGAGACAGGGAGGATCGGGGAGCTGTTTTTT
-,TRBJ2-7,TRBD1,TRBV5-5,CASSTARDSSYEQYF,TGTGCCAGCAGCACAGCCCGGGACAGCTCCTACGAGCAGTACTTC
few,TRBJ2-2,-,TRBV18,CASSPPTGTGELFF,TGTGCCAGCTCACCACCCACGGGCACCGGGGAGCTGTTTTTT